This T cell receptor (beta chain) was observed in a study of control samples from healthy donors and cancer patients. The assay was immunoSEQ multiplex PCR, and TCRdb's table has in-frame clones only and misses some. Of approximately 94,000 clones in the sample, about 88% were seen once. Sequencing was done on a sample of blood. This TCR was recovered from a woman aged 45-59 years in good health.

Written as DNA, the CDR3 is TGTGCCAGCAGCCAAGTTTATTATACGCAGTATTTT. This translates into CASSQVYYTQYF. V and J are TRBV3-1 (or the pseudogene TRBV3-2) and TRBJ2-3; the D is unclear. This CDR3 has 12 amino acids. Germline V gives CDR1 LGHDT, CDR2 YNNKEL (reference sequence). V was clipped by 1 base and J by 7 bases, with 6 bases between them.